These T cell receptor beta chains were read from a single sample in a study of blood T cell repertoires in COVID-19. Sequencing was performed with immunoSEQ multiplex PCR; in TCRdb, only in-frame clones are kept and a portion is missing. In the table there are around 150,000 clones, over 80% of which are singletons. Sequencing was performed on peripheral blood. The receptor set was obtained from a man in his thirties or forties with COVID-19, enrolled during active disease. Both conserved end residues are part of each CDR3. The size entry is marked missing in some rows and otherwise reads once, few, many or a size class.

abundance: few
v_gene: TRBV27
CDR3aa: CASSLGLAGGGYEQYF

abundance: .
v_gene: TRBV2
CDR3aa: CASSGRDRATDTQYF

abundance: .
v_gene: TRBV3-1/TRBV3-2
CDR3aa: CASSPHTAGNYNEQFF

abundance: few
v_gene: TRBV30
CDR3aa: CAWSVLSSQYF

abundance: .
v_gene: TRBV11-2
CDR3aa: CASSSGTFTDTQYF

abundance: .
v_gene: TRBV5-1
CDR3aa: CASSGYQAGTGGELFF

abundance: .
v_gene: TRBV15
CDR3aa: CATSRYRVAGNTIYF

abundance: .
v_gene: TRBV4-3
CDR3aa: CASSQDWTGTPQKLFF

abundance: .
v_gene: TRBV6-5
CDR3aa: CASSSWTEGHNYGYTF

abundance: .
v_gene: TRBV27
CDR3aa: CASSREETQYF

abundance: .
v_gene: TRBV7-3
CDR3aa: CASSWDSSSYEQYF

abundance: .
v_gene: TRBV28
CDR3aa: CASSFSGQGAGDTQYF

abundance: once
v_gene: TRBV6-2/TRBV6-3
CDR3aa: CASSGTSGAYEQYF

abundance: few
v_gene: TRBV28
CDR3aa: CASASGVPNEQFF